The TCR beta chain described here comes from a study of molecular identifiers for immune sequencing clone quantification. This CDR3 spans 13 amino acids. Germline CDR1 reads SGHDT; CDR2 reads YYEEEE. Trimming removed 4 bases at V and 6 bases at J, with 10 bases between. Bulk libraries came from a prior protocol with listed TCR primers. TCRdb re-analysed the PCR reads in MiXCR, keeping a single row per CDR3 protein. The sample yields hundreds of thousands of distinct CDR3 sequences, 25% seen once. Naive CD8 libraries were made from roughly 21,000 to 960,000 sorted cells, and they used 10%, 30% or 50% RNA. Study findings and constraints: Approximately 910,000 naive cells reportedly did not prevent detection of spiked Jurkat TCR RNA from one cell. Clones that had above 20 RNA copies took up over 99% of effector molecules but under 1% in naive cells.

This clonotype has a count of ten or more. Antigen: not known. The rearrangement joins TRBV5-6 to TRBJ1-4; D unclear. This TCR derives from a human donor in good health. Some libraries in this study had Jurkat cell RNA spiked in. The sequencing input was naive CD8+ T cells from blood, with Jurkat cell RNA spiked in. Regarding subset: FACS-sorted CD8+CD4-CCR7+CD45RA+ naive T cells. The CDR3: CASSAEVDEKLFF. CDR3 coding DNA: TGTGCCAGCAGCGCCGAGGTGGATGAAAAACTGTTTTTT.